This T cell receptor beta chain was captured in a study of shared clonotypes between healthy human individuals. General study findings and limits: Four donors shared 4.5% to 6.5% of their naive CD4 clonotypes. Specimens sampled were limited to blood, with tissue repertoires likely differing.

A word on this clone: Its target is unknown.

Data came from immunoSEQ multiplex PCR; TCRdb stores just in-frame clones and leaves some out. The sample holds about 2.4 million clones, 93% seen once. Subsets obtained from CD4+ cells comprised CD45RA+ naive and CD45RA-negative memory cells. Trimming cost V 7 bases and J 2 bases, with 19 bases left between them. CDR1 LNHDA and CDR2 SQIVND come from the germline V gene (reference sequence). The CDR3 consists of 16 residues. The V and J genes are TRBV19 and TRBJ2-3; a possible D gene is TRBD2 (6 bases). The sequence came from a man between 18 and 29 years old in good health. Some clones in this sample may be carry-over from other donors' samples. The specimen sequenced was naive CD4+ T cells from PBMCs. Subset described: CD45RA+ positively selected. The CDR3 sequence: CASTPWGGRNTDTQYF. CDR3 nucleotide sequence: TGTGCCAGTACCCCCTGGGGAGGCCGCAACACAGATACGCAGTATTTT.